This TCR beta chain was documented in a study of beta chain features in type 1 diabetes. Stem cell-like memory, regulatory, central memory and naive CD4+ cells were sorted via CD45RO/CCR7/CD25/CD127/CD95/CD27. Study results and caveats: The naive, central memory and Treg TCRB repertoires looked more alike in patients than they did in healthy donors. Overrepresentation of cells with high TCR expression could result from cDNA sequencing. For type 1 diabetes patients, VDJ junctions showed fewer insertions and more deletions.

In its sample, this clone was seen many times. What it recognizes is unknown. Investigators reverse transcribed all isolated RNA, so they sequenced expressed TCRB transcripts. TCRdb's copy holds only in-frame clones and misses some; the assay was immunoSEQ multiplex PCR. The sample shows some 160,000 clones, roughly 9% of them seen only once. This receptor was identified in a young woman in good health. What was sequenced was central memory CD4+ T cells from blood.

CDR3 nucleotides: TGCGCCAGCAGCTCTACTAGCGGGGGCGCCTCCTACGAGCAGTACTTC. It codes for CASSSTSGGASYEQYF. The chain combines TRBV5-1 with TRBJ2-7; 11 bases are shared with TRBD2. CDR1 and CDR2 (germline): SGHRS, YFSETQ. The CDR3 consists of 16 residues. The trim removed 3 bases at V and 0 bases at J, leaving 5 bases unmatched. The whole variable domain, filled in from reference TRBV5-1 and TRBJ2-7, reads KAGVTQTPRYLIKTRGQQVTLSCSPISGHRSVSWYQQTPGQGLQFLFEYFSETQRNKGNFPGRFSGRQFSNSRSEMNVSTLELGDSALYLCASSSTSGGASYEQYFGPGTRLTVT.